Listed here are 17 T cell receptor beta chains from one sample, sequenced in a study of blood T cell repertoires in COVID-19. Sequenced by immunoSEQ multiplex PCR; TCRdb stores in-frame clones only, minus some. This table holds 150,000 to 200,000 clones, around three quarters found once. The material sequenced was PBMCs or T cells enriched from blood (not recorded which). The receptors originated from a woman aged 45-60 years with acute COVID-19.

V usage is TRBV7-9 and J usage is TRBJ1-1, with D possibly matching TRBD1 (5 bases). V was trimmed by 2 bases and J by 5 bases, leaving 15 bases between them. The CDR3 runs 15 residues. Germline V gene sequence: CDR1 SEHNR, CDR2 FQNEAQ (reference sequence). Written as DNA, the CDR3 is TGTGCCAGCAGCTTAACAGGAGGGTTAGGAACTGAAGCTTTCTTT. Translating it yields CASSLTGGLGTEAFF.

Here the CDR3 reads CASSPKGRQGNTIYF. The DNA of the CDR3 is TGTGCCAGCAGCCCAAAGGGGCGGCAAGGAAACACCATATATTTT. The chain combines TRBV11-2 with TRBJ1-3; the D gene is possibly TRBD1 (5 bases). Germline V lookup: CDR1 SGHAT, CDR2 FQNNGV. The V end was cut by 5 bases, the J end by 4 bases, with 15 bases between. The CDR3 consists of 15 residues.

This chain links TRBV15 with TRBJ1-1; TRBD1 might be the D (5 bases). This CDR3 is built from 13 residues. In germline, CDR1 is LNHNV, CDR2 YYDKDF (reference sequence). Trimming removed 4 bases at V and 3 bases at J, with 9 bases between. The CDR3 sequence: CATSTRAYTEAFF. CDR3 DNA sequence: TGTGCCACCAGCACCAGGGCATACACTGAAGCTTTCTTT.

The genes are TRBV10-3 and TRBJ2-1, with no clear D. V lost 0 bases, J lost 7 bases, and 4 bases lay in between. There are 12 residues in the CDR3. CDR1 is ENHRY, CDR2 SYGVKD, per germline. The CDR3 spells CAISESTNEQFF. CDR3 nucleotides: TGTGCCATCAGTGAGTCCACTAATGAGCAGTTCTTC.

The chain couples TRBV27 to TRBJ2-4; D possibly corresponds to TRBD2 (5 bases). V gave up 8 bases and J gave up 0 bases, with 26 bases separating them. Germline V gene data show CDR1 as MNHEY and CDR2 as SMNVEV (reference sequence). This CDR3 has 19 residues. CDR3 region: CASGRAPGGASLAKNIQYF. The CDR3 DNA sequence: TGTGCCAGCGGGAGAGCGCCGGGTGGCGCTTCCTTAGCCAAAAACATTCAGTACTTC.

This rearrangement joins TRBV28 to TRBJ1-1; D perhaps matches TRBD1 (5 bases). Deletions cut 8 bases from V and 4 bases from J, with 20 bases between. The CDR3 contains 15 residues. Germline V gives CDR1 MDHEN, CDR2 SYDVKM. The CDR3: CASPPSGLGGTEAFF. In DNA form, the CDR3 reads TGTGCCAGCCCCCCGTCGGGGCTGGGGGGCACTGAAGCTTTCTTT.

V and J are TRBV9 and TRBJ1-1; 10 nucleotides agree with TRBD1. The J segment lost 4 bases and the V segment lost 4 bases, leaving 7 bases of the junction unmatched. The V gene's germline CDR1 is SGDLS and CDR2 YYNGEE. The CDR3 sequence is 15 residues long. The CDR3 loop is CASSLGQGGGTEAFF. The CDR3 DNA is TGTGCCAGCAGCCTCGGACAGGGGGGGGGCACTGAAGCTTTCTTT.

This chain uses TRBV10-3 with TRBJ1-1; perhaps TRBD1 as D (5 bases). V dropped 3 bases and J dropped 2 bases, with 10 bases sitting between them. The CDR3 runs to 14 residues. Looked up from germline, CDR1 is ENHRY and CDR2 is SYGVKD. This CDR3 is CAISERQYNTEAFF. CDR3 bases: TGTGCCATCAGTGAAAGACAGTACAACACTGAAGCTTTCTTT.

This clone was seen once. V is TRBV7-8 and J is TRBJ2-1; 12 nucleotides agree with TRBD1. V dropped 4 bases and J dropped 3; count of bases not matched to a gene: 13. Germline V gene lookup returns CDR1 SGHVS and CDR2 FQNEAQ. The CDR3 sequence is 19 residues long. As DNA, the CDR3 is TGTGCCAGCAGCTACCCTGTCCCGGGACAGGGGGCTATCTACAATGAGCAGTTCTTC. Protein sequence: CASSYPVPGQGAIYNEQFF.

CDR3 amino acids: CASSLTTGTETQYF. The CDR3 region has the DNA TGTGCCAGCAGCTTGACGACAGGCACGGAGACCCAGTACTTC. The rearrangement joins TRBV5-6 to TRBJ2-5; tentatively, D is TRBD1 (6 bases). Trimming pared 1 base from V and 5 bases from J, leaving 12 bases between. Germline loops: CDR1 SGHDT, CDR2 YYEEEE. The CDR3 has 14 amino acids.

This chain connects TRBV7-8 to TRBJ1-5, with 8 bases lining up with TRBD1. CDR1 and CDR2 (germline): SGHVS, FQNEAQ. V lost 5 bases to trimming and J lost 8 bases; unmatched junction nucleotides: 11. The CDR3 runs to 15 residues. CDR3 sequence reads: CASSRQGSSREPQHF. As DNA, the CDR3 is TGTGCCAGCAGCCGACAGGGGTCTAGTAGGGAGCCCCAGCATTTT.

The rearrangement links TRBV7-8 to TRBJ1-2, with D perhaps TRBD1 (6 bases). V was cut by 3 bases and J by 8 bases, with 13 bases left in between. The length of the CDR3 is 13 residues. Germline V gene lookup returns CDR1 SGHVS and CDR2 FQNEAQ. The CDR3 sequence is CASSFSGARGYTF. The DNA of the CDR3 is TGTGCCAGCAGCTTCTCAGGGGCCCGGGGCTACACCTTC.

The genes are TRBV6-5 and TRBJ2-1; 7 bases align to TRBD2. CDR3 size: 13 residues. J gave up 4 bases and V 7 bases, and 4 bases lay outside the gene matches. Germline V lookup: CDR1 MNHEY, CDR2 SVGAGI. CDR3 DNA: TGTGCCAGCACCCCGGGGGGTTACAATGAGCAGTTCTTC. Protein sequence: CASTPGGYNEQFF.

V is TRBV11-3 and J is TRBJ1-1; no firm D call. V dropped 1 base and J dropped 5 bases, with 14 bases sitting between them. Per germline, CDR1 SGHNT and CDR2 YENEEA. The CDR3 extends over 15 amino acids. The CDR3 DNA follows: TGTGCCAGCAGCTTAGGACGTTCGGGAGGAACTGAAGCTTTCTTT. Its translation: CASSLGRSGGTEAFF.

The chain employs TRBV11-2 and TRBJ2-2; 9 bases are shared with TRBD2. The V segment lost 4 bases and the J segment 3 bases; nucleotides outside the gene matches: 3. CDR3 length equals 15 residues. The germline V gene encodes CDR1 SGHAT and CDR2 FQNNGV. The CDR3 DNA reads as TGTGCCAGCAGCTCCCGACTAGCGGACACCGGGGAGCTGTTTTTT. Encoded protein: CASSSRLADTGELFF.

This chain links TRBV7-9 with TRBJ2-2, with D perhaps TRBD1 (5 bases). Per germline, CDR1 SEHNR and CDR2 FQNEAQ (reference sequence). Between the trimmed V and J ends, which lost 5 bases and 2 bases, there was a span of 15 bases. This CDR3 contains 16 residues. CDR3 nucleotides: TGTGCCAGCAGCCTAGGACAAGGATTAAACACCGGGGAGCTGTTTTTT. It is translated as CASSLGQGLNTGELFF.

This chain connects TRBV5-1 to TRBJ1-4; 7 bases line up with TRBD1. CDR3 length: 14 residues. CDR1 and CDR2 from the germline V gene are SGHRS and YFSETQ. Trimming cost V 4 bases and J 10 bases; bases outside gene matches: 10. The CDR3 DNA is TGCGCCAGCAGCCCTGGACAGGATGGTGGAAAACTGTTTTTT. It encodes CASSPGQDGGKLFF.